A single sample gave rise to the 14 T cell receptor beta chains below, sequenced in a study of vaccination effects on CD4 cells after COVID-19. Viral peptide pool expansion of antigen-specific CD4+ T cells preceded sequencing in the ViraFEST assay. Between days 9 and 10 of culture, CD4+ T cells were separated out. As their vaccination, participants received two doses of either BNT162b2 or mRNA-1273. TCRdb keeps only in-frame clones here, not all; method: immunoSEQ multiplex PCR. The table includes about 24,000 clones, approximately 80% detected once. These receptors have no identified antigens. Source: CD4+ T cells from PBMCs cultured with SARS-CoV-2 spike peptides, taken after COVID-19 vaccination. Source of these receptors: a human donor who received a COVID-19 vaccine. Some clones in this sample may be carry-over from other donors' samples.

The chain employs TRBV14 and TRBJ2-2; a weak D match, TRBD2 (7 bases). The V end lost 0 bases, the J end lost 6 bases, and 17 bases lay between the germline ends. The CDR3 is 17 amino acids. Per the germline V gene, CDR1 is SGHDN and CDR2 is FVKESK. For the CDR3, the DNA is TGTGCCAGCAGCCAAGAGGAAAGGGGGGGCCCCCCCGGGGAGCTGTTTTTT. Translated, it gives CASSQEERGGPPGELFF.

CDR3 residues: CAWTSDRNGQPQHF. CDR3 nucleotides: TGTGCCTGGACTTCCGACAGAAATGGTCAGCCCCAGCATTTT. This rearrangement joins TRBV30 to TRBJ1-5; D is possibly TRBD1 (5 bases). The germline V and J ends were trimmed by 4 bases and 6 bases, with 16 bases remaining between them. CDR1 is GTSNPN and CDR2 is SVGIG in the germline V gene (reference sequence). The CDR3 has 14 residues.

The chain couples TRBV28 to TRBJ1-1; tentative D call: TRBD1 (5 bases). Trimming shortened V by 11 bases and J by 0 bases, and 13 bases separated the two germline ends. Germline V CDR1 and CDR2: MDHEN, SYDVKM. The CDR3 covers 13 residues. Here the CDR3 reads CASVEGLNTEAFF. The CDR3 DNA is TGTGCCTCGGTAGAGGGACTGAACACTGAAGCTTTCTTT.

The chain combines TRBV5-1 with TRBJ1-2, with D perhaps TRBD1 (5 bases). The CDR3 extends over 15 amino acids. Germline lookup yields CDR1 SGHRS and CDR2 YFSETQ. V lost 0 bases to trimming and J lost 9 bases, with 18 bases between them. This CDR3 is CASSLVGGGESRYTF. DNA for the CDR3: TGCGCCAGCAGCTTGGTTGGGGGAGGGGAGTCGCGCTACACCTTC.

There are a few counts of this clone. This CDR3 reads CASSGEENSPLHF. The DNA of the CDR3 is TGTGCCAGCAGTGGGGAGGAAAATTCACCCCTCCACTTT. This rearrangement joins TRBV2 to TRBJ1-6; D ambiguous. The V end was cut by 4 bases, the J end by 7 bases, with 8 bases between. CDR1 is SNHLY, CDR2 FYNNEI, per germline. There are 13 residues in the CDR3.

This sequence joins TRBV12-3 or TRBV12-4 and TRBJ2-5; D not resolved. V lost 2 bases and J 5 bases, leaving 6 bases between the germline ends. The CDR3 runs 12 residues. The CDR3 DNA sequence: TGTGCCAGCAGTTTATCAACCGAGACCCAGTACTTC. Translating gives CASSLSTETQYF.

V and J are TRBV5-1 and TRBJ1-4, with D unclear. Trimming pared 2 bases from V and 4 bases from J, leaving 9 bases between. The CDR3 contains 14 residues. Looked up from germline, CDR1 is SGHRS and CDR2 is YFSETQ. This chain's CDR3 is CASSFGTVNEKLFF. CDR3 nucleotide sequence: TGCGCCAGCAGCTTTGGCACAGTTAATGAAAAACTGTTTTTT.

This clone appeared a few times. The genes are TRBV5-4 and TRBJ2-2; TRBD2 matches 8 bases. Germline CDR1 reads SGHNT; CDR2 reads YYREEE (reference sequence). V was clipped by 4 bases and J by 5 bases; unmatched bases: 7. The CDR3 consists of 15 residues. CDR3 bases: TGTGCCAGCAGCCGGGGGGGCGACGGAACCGGGGAGCTGTTTTTT. As protein: CASSRGGDGTGELFF.

This chain joins TRBV19 and TRBJ1-4; possible D gene TRBD1, 6 bases. V was shortened by 4 bases and J by 4 bases, with 10 bases between the two germline ends. The CDR3 has 14 amino acids. The germline V gene encodes CDR1 LNHDA and CDR2 SQIVND (reference sequence). The CDR3 DNA reads TGTGCCAGTAGTACAAACAGGGTTAATGAAAAACTGTTTTTT. Translation gives CASSTNRVNEKLFF.

CDR3 loop: CASSEQGRAAKNIQYF. The CDR3 bases are TGTGCCAGCAGCGAGCAGGGCCGGGCCGCCAAAAACATTCAGTACTTC. This rearrangement joins TRBV2 to TRBJ2-4; the D gene is possibly TRBD1 (5 bases). The V gene's germline CDR1 is SNHLY and CDR2 FYNNEI. V lost 6 bases and J 1 base, leaving 16 bases between the germline ends. The CDR3 contains 16 residues. Drawing the rest from reference TRBV2 and TRBJ2-4, the complete variable domain is EPEVTQTPSHQVTQMGQEVILRCVPISNHLYFYWYRQILGQKVEFLVSFYNNEISEKSEIFDDQFSVERPDGSNFTLKIRSTKLEDSAMYFCASSEQGRAAKNIQYFGAGTRLSVL.

The chain carries TRBV20-1 and TRBJ1-4; D is ambiguous. Trimming pared 3 bases from V and 8 bases from J, leaving 13 bases between. CDR3 length equals 13 residues. Per germline, CDR1 DFQATT and CDR2 SNEGSKA (reference sequence). CDR3 DNA sequence: TGCAGTGCTAGTGACACCCTGGGGGAAAAACTGTTTTTT. Its translation: CSASDTLGEKLFF.

The chain is built from TRBV4-2 and TRBJ1-2, with 10 bases aligning to TRBD1. The V gene end was trimmed by 0 bases and the J gene end by 7 bases; junction bases not matched to a gene: 8. The CDR3 has 16 residues. Looked up from germline, CDR1 is LGHNA and CDR2 is YNFKEQ. The CDR3 protein is CASSQDSPRTGGGYTF. The CDR3 DNA sequence: TGTGCCAGCAGCCAAGATTCCCCCCGGACAGGGGGTGGCTACACCTTC.

This clone was observed a single time. The chain couples TRBV7-8 to TRBJ2-5, with D possibly TRBD2 on 5 matching bases. The germline gives CDR1 SGHVS, CDR2 FQNEAQ. The CDR3 has 15 residues. Trimming removed 4 bases at V and 2 bases at J, with 14 bases between. The CDR3 DNA is TGTGCCAGCAGCTATAGTCTGGGAGCGCAAGAGACCCAGTACTTC. Translated: CASSYSLGAQETQYF.

Concerning this clone itself: One end of the junction varies from germline; a read error may be responsible. This chain uses TRBV6-5 with TRBJ1-4; the D is unclear. The CDR3 length is 15 residues. Per germline, CDR1 MNHEY and CDR2 SVGAGI. The CDR3 sequence is CASSNSGATNEKLFF. DNA for the CDR3: TGTGCCAGCAGTAACTCAGGTGCAACTAATGAAAAACTGTTTTTT.